Given below is one TCR beta chain in context. By share, this clonotype ranks as medium-sized (0.01 to 0.1%). This clone's antigen is unknown. Base quality data are lacking; no much larger clone is found one base away. Genomic DNA was used as template for profiling of TCR beta VDJ combinations and CDR3 sequences. An Illumina HiSeq 2000 was the platform used for TCR repertoire sequencing. Turning to the authors' computational methods: Repertoire assessment relied on Simpson's diversity index, CDR3 size and DJ length profiles, and TRBV/TRBJ rearrangement plots. The immunodominant clone was defined as the most abundant DNA sequence in deep sequencing data. CDR3 amino acid sequences were screened for sharing across subjects and compared with published repertoires and the VDJdb database. The public reads were reanalyzed by TCRdb: fastp trimming at Q25, MiXCR alignment, in-frame beta chains only. Rows with a matching CDR3 protein are joined into one entry that keeps the most common DNA and genes. The authors' filters were not applied to this entry. This sample lists approximately 380,000 distinct CDR3 sequences; roughly 68% were detected once. 3.5% to 4.5% of the sample is held by the ten biggest clonotypes.

These data are taken from a study of CD8+CD57+ T cells in acquired aplastic anemia (dated by TCRdb to 2016 to 2018). The study in broad terms: On average, sorted CD4+ and CD8+ cells yielded 3.2 ug of extracted DNA, with a range of roughly 0.17 to 27.4 ug. Mean read counts for healthy donor samples were 10 million to 10.8 million for CD4+ cells and about 12 million for CD8+ cells. The research as a whole found: CD8+ Simpson's diversity did not differ significantly between patients and healthy controls (P=0.060). Roughly 29 CD8+ CDR3 sequences were found to be shared between patients and controls, but these sequences appeared to be highly expressed in patients and within the immunodominant clones of the patients.

In this study, sorted CD4+ and CD8+ T cells from the blood of healthy subjects and of severe aplastic anemia patients had their TCR repertoires deep-sequenced. Ficoll-Paque density gradient centrifugation was used to isolate peripheral blood mononuclear cells. Before DNA extraction, CD4+ and CD8+ T cells were sorted with FACS or magnetic beads. Unmatched junction bases come to 13, with V trimmed by 11 bases and J by 6 bases. CDR1 and CDR2 (ENHRY, SYGVKD) derive from the germline V gene. The CDR3, cysteine through phenylalanine, is 13 amino acids long. CDR3 DNA only is kept here, 39 bases in frame from base 1.

Sequences were obtained from sorted CD4+, CD8+, or CD8+CD57+ T cells (not recorded which) from PBMCs. The clonotype comes from a human donor in good health, serving as a control. This chain joins TRBV10-3 to TRBJ2-7; the central 7 bases match TRBD1. The CDR3 loop reads CAVNPGQTAEQYF. The nucleotides are TGTGCCGTGAACCCGGGACAGACCGCCGAGCAGTACTTC.